This is a list of T cell receptor beta chains from one sample in a study of T-cell memory formation after mild COVID-19. TCRdb redid the calling of the 5' RACE reads with MiXCR, one entry per CDR3 protein. The sample includes approximately 300,000 distinct CDR3 sequences, roughly 21% of them seen just once. The sequenced sample consisted of PBMCs or a T cell subset sorted from them (not recorded which). The source is a man aged 18 to 30 who had mild COVID-19 (a few samples of this study predate the infection). Cell type and time point are not known. CDR3s include the opening cysteine and the closing phenylalanine or tryptophan. The D gene is left open where the match is weak. Clone size is stated in some rows and not others, as once, few, many or a class when expanded.

TRBD2	few	TRBV7-2	TRBJ2-5	TGTGCCAGCAGCCCGACCCTAGCGGGGGCCCAAGAGACCCAGTACTTC	CASSPTLAGAQETQYF
TRBD1	few	TRBV20-1	TRBJ2-1	TGCAGTGCGGCGACAGGGGGAAACTACAATGAGCAGTTCTTC	CSAATGGNYNEQFF
TRBD1	-	TRBV12-5	TRBJ2-4	TGTGCTAGTGGTTTAGATACAGGGGAAGCCAAAAACATTCAGTACTTC	CASGLDTGEAKNIQYF
TRBD1	few	TRBV7-6	TRBJ2-1	TGTGCCAGCAGCTCCGTACAGGGGCGGGAGCAGTTCTTC	CASSSVQGREQFF
-	many	TRBV6-6	TRBJ2-3	TGTGCCAGCAGTTACTTTGCAGATACGCAGTATTTT	CASSYFADTQYF
-	-	TRBV20-1	TRBJ2-3	TGCAGTGCTAGAGATGACGGGACCCCTAGCACAGATACGCAGTATTTT	CSARDDGTPSTDTQYF
-	-	TRBV6-2/TRBV6-3	TRBJ2-4	TGTGCCAGCAGCCCCCCCGGACTGAACATTCAGTACTTC	CASSPPGLNIQYF
-	-	TRBV28	TRBJ2-2	TGTGCCACCACCGCGGTCATTTCAAGACGGTGGCTGTTTTTT	CATTAVISRRWLFF
-	many	TRBV7-2	TRBJ1-1	TGTGCCAGCAGCTTAGTGGGGGAGAACACTGAAGCTTTCTTT	CASSLVGENTEAFF
TRBD2	-	TRBV20-1	TRBJ2-1	TGCAGTGCCCCAGGCCCGGGCTTAGCGGGCTACAATGAGCAGGTCTTC	CSAPGPGLAGYNEQVF
-	-	TRBV9	TRBJ1-3	TGTGCCAGCAGCGGCGGTGCATTTACTGGAAACACCATATATTTT	CASSGGAFTGNTIYF
-	-	TRBV3-1	TRBJ1-2	TGTGCCAGCAGCCAACTGGCCGGTGGCTATGGCTACACCTTC	CASSQLAGGYGYTF
-	-	TRBV29-1	TRBJ2-2	TGCAGCGTTGCAGGGACCTCCACCGTGGAGCTGTTTTTT	CSVAGTSTVELFF
TRBD2	-	TRBV7-6	TRBJ2-2	TGTGCCAGCAGCCCAACTCAAGCGGGGGCCGGGGAGCTGTTTTTT	CASSPTQAGAGELFF
TRBD1	-	TRBV28	TRBJ2-2	TGTGCCAGCAGTCCTCCGGACAGGGGGTGGACCGGGGAGCTGTTTTTT	CASSPPDRGWTGELFF
-	few	TRBV12-3/TRBV12-4	TRBJ2-2	TGTGCCAGCAGTTCCGGGTTAAACACCGGGGAGCTGTTTTTT	CASSSGLNTGELFF
-	-	TRBV5-4	TRBJ1-5	TGTGCCAGCAGCTTTGACAGAGGATCCCAGCATTTT	CASSFDRGSQHF
TRBD2	-	TRBV4-2	TRBJ2-3	TGTGCCAGCAGCCAAGATCACGGGGGGGCCTATGCAGATACGCAGTATTTT	CASSQDHGGAYADTQYF
TRBD2	once	TRBV3-1	TRBJ2-2	TGTGCCAGCAGCCGGGAGGGGAGTGGGGAGCTGTTTTTT	CASSREGSGELFF
TRBD1	few	TRBV4-3	TRBJ1-1	TGCGCCAGCAGCCAGGGGACAGTCCAGGGAATTTCCGCTGAAGCTTTCTTT	CASSQGTVQGISAEAFF
-	few	TRBV6-2/TRBV6-3	TRBJ2-2	TGTGCCAGCAGTTACTCCCTATCAGGGTTTCACGGGGAGCTGTTTTTT	CASSYSLSGFHGELFF
-	-	TRBV2	TRBJ2-5	TGTGCCAGCAAGGCTAGCGTTGAAGTGACCCAGTACTTC	CASKASVEVTQYF
-	-	TRBV7-9	TRBJ2-3	TGTGCCAGCAGCTTAGGCTTGGGGATGGATACGCAGTATTTT	CASSLGLGMDTQYF
-	-	TRBV7-2	TRBJ2-3	TGTGCCAGCAGCTTAGAGGCTAGCGCGGATACGCAGTATTTT	CASSLEASADTQYF
TRBD1	-	TRBV12-3/TRBV12-4	TRBJ1-1	TGTGCCAGCAGTGCCGGGACAGGGTCTGAAGCTTTCTTT	CASSAGTGSEAFF
-	few	TRBV10-3	TRBJ2-1	TGTGCCATCAGTGCTGTGGGGGGCGATGGGGAGCAGTTCTTC	CAISAVGGDGEQFF
-	-	TRBV10-3	TRBJ2-7	TGTGCCATCAGTGAGTCTGAGGGAGCAGGCTACGAGCAGTACTTC	CAISESEGAGYEQYF
TRBD1	-	TRBV28	TRBJ1-1	TGTGCCAGCAGTCTACAGGGGACGAACACTGAAGCTTTCTTT	CASSLQGTNTEAFF
-	-	TRBV6-4	TRBJ1-1	TGTGCCAGCAGTGACCGGCTGGACACTGAAGCTTTCTTT	CASSDRLDTEAFF
-	few	TRBV7-2	TRBJ2-3	TGTGCCAGCAGCATCAGGGGTTGGGGATGGGATACGCAGTATTTT	CASSIRGWGWDTQYF
TRBD2	-	TRBV3-1	TRBJ2-1	TGTGCCAGCAGGATAACTAGCGGGGGGCAGTTTAATGAGCAGTTCTTC	CASRITSGGQFNEQFF
TRBD2	few	TRBV20-1	TRBJ2-3	TGCAGTGCTAGAGGGCGGGGGGGCCACCTAGATACGCAGTATTTT	CSARGRGGHLDTQYF
-	many	TRBV12-3/TRBV12-4	TRBJ1-1	TGTGCCAGCAGTTTTGCGGAGAACACTGAAGCTTTCTTT	CASSFAENTEAFF
TRBD1	-	TRBV10-3	TRBJ2-3	TGTGCCATCAGTGTTGGGACAGGGTGGTCAGATACGCAGTATTTT	CAISVGTGWSDTQYF
-	-	TRBV7-3	TRBJ2-2	TGTGCCAGCAGCTCACAGGGTACGGCCACCGGGGAGCTGTTTTTT	CASSSQGTATGELFF
-	few	TRBV18	TRBJ1-1	TGTGCCAGCTCACGGAAGACAGTTCCCACTGAAGCTTTCTTT	CASSRKTVPTEAFF
-	-	TRBV29-1	TRBJ1-6	TGCAGCCCCCGTCCGGGCCCCTTCTATAATTCACCCCTCCACTTT	CSPRPGPFYNSPLHF
-	-	TRBV7-9	TRBJ2-1	TGTGCCAGCAGCTTAGCGGCGGGGTCCCACAATGAGCAGTTCTTC	CASSLAAGSHNEQFF
-	-	TRBV18	TRBJ1-5	TGTGCCAGCTCACCAGTCGGCGGAAATAATCACCCCCAGCATTTT	CASSPVGGNNHPQHF
-	-	TRBV6-5	TRBJ1-1	TGTGCCAGCACCGGGGGGCCGTACACTGAAGCTTTCTTT	CASTGGPYTEAFF
-	-	TRBV5-1	TRBJ2-3	TGCGCCAGCCATCGAGCGGAGAGCACAGATACGCAGTATTTT	CASHRAESTDTQYF